These 22 T cell receptor beta chains came from one sample sequenced in a study of T-cell reconstitution after alpha-beta-depleted transplantation in children. The TCRbeta library was prepared with unique molecular identifiers. TCRdb processed the PCR reads anew with MiXCR; each CDR3 protein has one entry. This sample has about 580,000 distinct CDR3 sequences, with under 25% found just once. The sample was PBMCs, mostly from graft donor cells, taken 360 days after TCRalphabeta/CD19-depleted stem cell transplant. The receptors come from a boy younger than two who had a stem cell transplant for acute myeloid leukemia, so the T cells may come from the graft donor.

This clonotype occurred many times. At one boundary the junction diverges from the germline segment, which might be a read error. The chain recombines TRBV12-3 or TRBV12-4 with TRBJ1-1; possibly TRBD1 for D (6 bases). CDR3 length: 14 amino acids. CDR3 bases: TGCGCCAGCAGCTTGAGGGGGGGGAGCACTGAAGCTTTCTTT. It encodes CASSLRGGSTEAFF.

This clonotype was seen a handful of times. V and J are TRBV20-1 and TRBJ1-1; D remains unclear. V was shortened by 4 bases and J by 6 bases, with 15 bases between the two germline ends. Germline CDR1 reads DFQATT; CDR2 reads SNEGSKA (reference sequence). This CDR3 comprises 13 residues. The CDR3 coding sequence is TGCAGTGCTACCCTCGGGGAGGGATCTGAAGCTTTCTTT. Residues: CSATLGEGSEAFF.

This clonotype has a count of ten or more. V is TRBV12-3 or TRBV12-4 and J is TRBJ2-1; D is possibly TRBD2 (5 bases). This CDR3 contains 13 residues. V was cut by 3 bases and J by 4 bases, with 7 bases left in between. This chain's CDR3 is CASSFRRYNEQFF. The CDR3 DNA reads TGTGCCAGCAGTTTTCGGAGGTACAATGAGCAGTTCTTC.

This clonotype was observed many times. This chain joins TRBV20-1 and TRBJ2-3; 10 positions agree with TRBD1. The V segment lost 6 bases and the J segment 5 bases; nucleotides outside the gene matches: 8. Germline V CDR1 and CDR2: DFQATT, SNEGSKA (reference sequence). This CDR3 is 14 amino acids long. CDR3 protein: CSAAVDRGLDTQYF. CDR3 bases: TGCAGTGCCGCCGTGGACAGGGGGTTAGATACGCAGTATTTT.

V gene TRBV7-2 combines with J gene TRBJ2-5; TRBD2 matches 10 bases. CDR3 length: 15 amino acids. Trimming at V came to 7 bases and at J to 5 bases, leaving 10 bases not matched to a gene. CDR1 is SGHTA and CDR2 is FQGNSA in the germline V gene. CDR3 sequence (DNA): TGTGCCAGCACCCTAATTAGCGGGGGGCGGGAGACCCAGTACTTC. As protein: CASTLISGGRETQYF.

The gene calls are TRBV12-3 or TRBV12-4 and TRBJ1-6; the D gene is possibly TRBD1 (6 bases). The CDR3 sequence is 13 residues long. V shed 2 bases and J shed 14 bases, with 13 bases lying between them. CDR3 region: CASSLLGEGALHF. DNA of the CDR3: TGTGCCAGCAGTTTACTGGGGGAGGGGGCCCTCCACTTT.

The rearrangement uses TRBV7-2 and TRBJ1-4; 7 bases match TRBD1. The germline V gene encodes CDR1 SGHTA and CDR2 FQGNSA. After removal of 5 bases from V and 4 bases from J, the junction contained 10 bases not matched to a gene. This CDR3 contains 16 residues. The DNA for the CDR3 is TGTGCCAGCAGCCCAAACCAGGGGGGAAGTAATGAAAAACTGTTTTTT. Translated, it gives CASSPNQGGSNEKLFF.

This clonotype showed up just a few times. The chain recombines TRBV12-3 or TRBV12-4 with TRBJ2-3; TRBD2 aligns across 11 bases. V shed 3 bases and J 4 bases; nucleotides not matched to a gene: 6. The CDR3 extends over 16 amino acids. The DNA for the CDR3 is TGTGCCAGCAGTTTTAGCGGGGGGGCCAGATCAGATACGCAGTATTTT. This codes for CASSFSGGARSDTQYF.

This clonotype has a handful of counts. This sequence joins TRBV10-2 and TRBJ2-1; 9 bases line up with TRBD1. Germline lookup yields CDR1 WSHSY and CDR2 SAAADI. CDR3 length equals 14 residues. Trimming cost V 6 bases and J 7 bases; bases outside gene matches: 7. The CDR3 protein is CASRAGTGWNEQFF. The DNA for the CDR3 is TGCGCCAGCAGGGCCGGGACAGGGTGGAATGAGCAGTTCTTC.

The genes are TRBV6-1 and TRBJ2-7; 9 bases align to TRBD1. Per germline, CDR1 MNHNS and CDR2 SASEGT. The CDR3 is 12 residues long. J lost 5 bases, V lost 4 bases, and 0 bases had no gene match. CDR3 region: CASSGDRDEQYV. CDR3 in DNA: TGTGCCAGCAGTGGGGACAGGGACGAGCAGTACGTC.

The J gene is TRBJ2-2, the V gene TRBV7-2; D is possibly TRBD2 (6 bases). CDR3 length: 17 amino acids. Germline CDR1 and CDR2: SGHTA and FQGNSA. The V gene lost 1 base and the J gene lost 8 bases, with 20 bases spanning the gap. The CDR3 sequence: CASSLGLPARDGGELFF. The CDR3 DNA follows: TGTGCCAGCAGCTTAGGGTTGCCGGCGCGGGACGGGGGGGAGCTGTTTTTT.

Note on this clonotype: A read error is possible here, since a much larger clone lies one base away. The chain uses TRBV24-1 and TRBJ2-1; 9 bases are a match to TRBD1. Looked up from germline, CDR1 is KGHDR and CDR2 is SFDVKD. This CDR3 is built from 14 residues. With 3 bases clipped from V and 10 bases from J, the junction kept 6 bases outside the gene matches. The CDR3 loop is CATSDATGGKEQFF. The CDR3, as DNA: TGTGCCACCAGTGATGCGACAGGGGGGAAAGAGCAGTTCTTC.

This clonotype was seen ten or more times. This rearrangement joins TRBV7-8 to TRBJ2-3; no reliable D call. V was trimmed by 3 bases and J by 2 bases, leaving 6 bases between them. The CDR3 spans 13 residues. From germline, CDR1 is SGHVS and CDR2 FQNEAQ. The CDR3 DNA reads TGTGCCAGCAGCTTGGTACTCACAGATACGCAGTATTTT. Encoded protein: CASSLVLTDTQYF.

The chain links TRBV6-1 to TRBJ2-5; D remains ambiguous. This CDR3 region has 13 residues. The ends were cut back, 2 bases at V and 2 bases at J, with 6 bases in the middle. The germline V gene has CDR1 MNHNS and CDR2 SASEGT. This chain's CDR3 is CASSELRQETQYF. DNA for the CDR3: TGTGCCAGCAGTGAATTGAGGCAAGAGACCCAGTACTTC.

This clonotype was recorded a few times. V and J are TRBV7-6 and TRBJ2-3, with D perhaps TRBD1 or TRBD2 (7 bases each). The ends were cut back, 5 bases at V and 4 bases at J, with 13 bases in the middle. CDR3 length equals 14 residues. The germline gives CDR1 SGHVS, CDR2 FNYEAQ. The DNA for the CDR3 is TGTGCCAGCAGCCCCAGGGGGGGCCCAGATACGCAGTATTTT. Protein: CASSPRGGPDTQYF.

This clonotype was recorded many times. The rearrangement joins TRBV29-1 to TRBJ1-1; D is unclear. The CDR3 is made up of 10 amino acids. The germline V gene encodes CDR1 SQVTM and CDR2 ANQGSEA. The CDR3 here is CSVVNTEAFF. For the CDR3, the DNA is TGCAGTGTAGTGAACACTGAAGCTTTCTTT.

This chain uses TRBV5-1 with TRBJ1-2; 7 bases agree with TRBD1. Germline CDR1 and CDR2: SGHRS and YFSETQ. The CDR3 has 13 amino acids. V shed 3 bases and J 3 bases; nucleotides not matched to a gene: 2. CDR3 bases: TGCGCCAGCAGCTCCGGACAGGACTATGGCTACACCTTC. This codes for CASSSGQDYGYTF.

This clonotype occurred many times. The CDR3 reads CASSPGRIQETQYF. The CDR3, as DNA: TGTGCCAGCAGTCCAGGACGGATACAAGAGACCCAGTACTTC. V gene TRBV28 combines with J gene TRBJ2-5; D uncertain. Between the trimmed V and J ends, which lost 5 bases and 2 bases, there was a span of 12 bases. The CDR3 length is 14 residues. Germline lookup yields CDR1 MDHEN and CDR2 SYDVKM. Full variable domain (missing parts from reference TRBV28 and TRBJ2-5): DVKVTQSSRYLVKRTGEKVFLECVQDMDHENMFWYRQDPGLGLRLIYFSYDVKMKEKGDIPEGYSVSREKKERFSLILESASTNQTSMYLCASSPGRIQETQYFGPGTRLLVL.

This clonotype was observed many times. The gene calls are TRBV25-1 and TRBJ2-5; D is tentatively TRBD1 or TRBD2 (5 bases each). Between the trimmed V and J ends, which lost 2 bases and 5 bases, there was a span of 18 bases. The germline V gene encodes CDR1 MGHDK and CDR2 SYGVNS. This CDR3 spans 16 amino acids. Here the CDR3 reads CASSELGDPGYETQYF. The CDR3 region has the DNA TGTGCCAGCAGTGAACTAGGGGACCCAGGGTATGAGACCCAGTACTTC.

This clonotype was observed a single time. The gene calls are TRBV12-3 or TRBV12-4 and TRBJ2-7; 9 bases fit TRBD2. This CDR3 is 14 amino acids long. V was clipped by 7 bases and J by 5 bases; unmatched bases: 9. The CDR3 loop is CASNIAGEMHEQYF. CDR3 bases: TGTGCCAGCAATATAGCGGGGGAGATGCACGAGCAGTACTTC.

The rearrangement uses TRBV4-1 and TRBJ2-3; 7 bases map to TRBD1. J was trimmed by 10 bases and V by 0 bases; bases with no gene match: 13. Germline V gene data show CDR1 as MGHRA and CDR2 as YSYEKL. This CDR3 is built from 16 residues. CDR3 region: CASSQDQALGGTAQYF. CDR3 bases: TGCGCCAGCAGCCAAGATCAAGCATTGGGTGGGACAGCGCAGTATTTT.

The chain employs TRBV4-3 and TRBJ2-3, with 13 bases lining up with TRBD2. The germline gives CDR1 LGHNA, CDR2 YSLEER. This CDR3 contains 16 residues. V trimming: 4 bases; J trimming: 2 bases; junction bases outside the gene matches: 3. The chain's CDR3 is CASSPTSGGPTDTQYF. The CDR3 DNA is TGCGCCAGCAGCCCGACTAGCGGGGGGCCCACAGATACGCAGTATTTT.